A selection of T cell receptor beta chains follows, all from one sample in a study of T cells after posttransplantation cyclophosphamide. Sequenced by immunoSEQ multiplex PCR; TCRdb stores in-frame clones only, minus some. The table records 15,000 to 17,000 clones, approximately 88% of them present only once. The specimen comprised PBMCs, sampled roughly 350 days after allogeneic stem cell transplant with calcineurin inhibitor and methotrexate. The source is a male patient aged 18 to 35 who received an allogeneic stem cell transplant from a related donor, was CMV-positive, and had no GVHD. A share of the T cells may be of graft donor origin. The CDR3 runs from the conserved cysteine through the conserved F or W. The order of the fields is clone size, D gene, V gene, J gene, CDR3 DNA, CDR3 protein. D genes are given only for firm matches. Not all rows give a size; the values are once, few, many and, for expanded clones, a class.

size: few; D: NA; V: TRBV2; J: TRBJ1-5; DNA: TGTGCCAGCGCAATAGGCTTGAGCGTAGGAAGGAATCAGCCCCAGCATTTT; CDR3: CASAIGLSVGRNQPQHF
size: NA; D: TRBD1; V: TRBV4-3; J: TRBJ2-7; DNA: TGCGCCAGCAGCCAATTGGACAGGGAGGCCGAGCAGTACTTC; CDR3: CASSQLDREAEQYF
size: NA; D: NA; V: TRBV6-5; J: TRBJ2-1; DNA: TGTGCCAGCAGCTACAACTGGGAGGATGAGCAGTTCTTC; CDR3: CASSYNWEDEQFF
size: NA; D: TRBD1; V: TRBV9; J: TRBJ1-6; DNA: TGTGCCAGCAGTCGACTGGACAGGGGTAATTCACCCCTCCACTTT; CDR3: CASSRLDRGNSPLHF
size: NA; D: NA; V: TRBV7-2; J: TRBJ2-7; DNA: TGTGCCAGCAGCTTAGCGAGTGCAGAGCAGTACTTC; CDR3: CASSLASAEQYF
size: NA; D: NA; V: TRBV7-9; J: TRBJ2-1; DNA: TGTGCCAGCAACCTAGGCCCGGATGAGCAGTTCTTC; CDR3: CASNLGPDEQFF
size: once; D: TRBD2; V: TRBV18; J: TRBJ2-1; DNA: TGTGCCAGCGCCTATGACTTGGGACTAGCGATGGGAAGTGAGCAGTTCTTC; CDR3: CASAYDLGLAMGSEQFF
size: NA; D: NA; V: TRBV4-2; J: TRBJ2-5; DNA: TGTGCCAGCAGCCAAGACAGAGAGACCCAGTACTTC; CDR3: CASSQDRETQYF
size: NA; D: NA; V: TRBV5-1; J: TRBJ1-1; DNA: TGCGCCAGCAGCTTGGGCAGTGAAGCTTTCTTT; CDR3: CASSLGSEAFF
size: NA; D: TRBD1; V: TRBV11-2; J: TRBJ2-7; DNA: TGTGCCAGCAGCGCCCGGACAGGCGGCGAGCAGTACTTC; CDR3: CASSARTGGEQYF
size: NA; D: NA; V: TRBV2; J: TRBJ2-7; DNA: TGTGCCAGCAGTTACTCCTACGAGCAGTACTTC; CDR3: CASSYSYEQYF
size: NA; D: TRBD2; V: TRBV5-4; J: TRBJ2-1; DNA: TGTGCCAGCAGCTTTGGGACTAGCGGGAGGGCCATGCAGTTCTTC; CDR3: CASSFGTSGRAMQFF
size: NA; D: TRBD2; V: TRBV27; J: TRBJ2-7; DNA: TGTGCCAGCGGGAAGGTTAGCGGGAGATACGAGCAGTACTTC; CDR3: CASGKVSGRYEQYF
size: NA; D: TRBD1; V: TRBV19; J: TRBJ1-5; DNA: TGTGCCAGTAGTTCTCGGGGACAGGGAAGTCAGCCCCAGCATTTT; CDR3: CASSSRGQGSQPQHF
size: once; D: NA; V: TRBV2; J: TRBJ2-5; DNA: TGTGCCAGCAGTGAGAGCCGGGACTTCCAAAAGTACTTC; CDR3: CASSESRDFQKYF
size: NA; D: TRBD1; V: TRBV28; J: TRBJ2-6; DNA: TGTGCCAGCAGTTCCCAGTTAGGGACAGCCCTAATTTCTGGGGCCAACGTCCTGACTTTC; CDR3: CASSSQLGTALISGANVLTF
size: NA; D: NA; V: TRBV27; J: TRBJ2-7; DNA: TGTGCCAGCAGTCCCGGACAGAATTCCTACGAGCAGTACTTC; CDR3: CASSPGQNSYEQYF
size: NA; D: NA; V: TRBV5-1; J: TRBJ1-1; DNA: TGCGCCAGCAGCTTTGGCTTTGGCAGGGCGAACACTGAAGCTTTCTTT; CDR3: CASSFGFGRANTEAFF
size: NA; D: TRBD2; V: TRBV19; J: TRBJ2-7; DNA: TGTGCCAGTAGTACCGCTGTTCTAGCGGGAATGGACGAGCAGTACTTC; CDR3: CASSTAVLAGMDEQYF
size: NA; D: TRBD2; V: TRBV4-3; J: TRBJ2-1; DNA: TGCGCCAGCAGCCCGGGACTATCCTACAATGAGCAGTTCTTC; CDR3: CASSPGLSYNEQFF
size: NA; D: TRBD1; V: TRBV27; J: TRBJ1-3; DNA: TGTGCCAGCAGTTTATCTGGGACAGATCTTGGAAACACCATATATTTT; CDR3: CASSLSGTDLGNTIYF
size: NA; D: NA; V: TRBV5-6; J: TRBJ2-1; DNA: TGTGCCAGCAGCTTGAGCGGCAGGCGATACAGTGAGCAGTTCTTC; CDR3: CASSLSGRRYSEQFF
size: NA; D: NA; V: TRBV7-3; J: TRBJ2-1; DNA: TGTGCCAGCAGCTTGTTAGCGACAGGTGAGCAGTTCTTC; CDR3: CASSLLATGEQFF
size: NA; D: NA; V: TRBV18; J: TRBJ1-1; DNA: TGTGCCAGCTCACCACGCACGGGCACTGAAGCTTTCTTT; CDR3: CASSPRTGTEAFF
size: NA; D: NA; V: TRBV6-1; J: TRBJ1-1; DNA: TGTGCCAGCAGTGAACACGGGGGGGGCCGGAACACTGAAGCTTTCTTT; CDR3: CASSEHGGGRNTEAFF
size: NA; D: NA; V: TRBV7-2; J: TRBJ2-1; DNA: TGTGCCAGCAGCTTAAATCCGAACTCCTACAGTGAGCAGTTCTTC; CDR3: CASSLNPNSYSEQFF
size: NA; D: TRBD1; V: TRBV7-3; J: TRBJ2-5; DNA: TGTGCCAGCAACCAAGGGGACAGTTGGACCCAAGAGACCCAGTACTTC; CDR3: CASNQGDSWTQETQYF
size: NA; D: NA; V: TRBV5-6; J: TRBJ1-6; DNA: TGTGCCAGCAGCTTGTGGACTGGGGAGAGATCACCCCTCCACTTT; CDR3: CASSLWTGERSPLHF
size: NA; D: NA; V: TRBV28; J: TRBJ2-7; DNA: TGTGCCAGCAGTTTTCGCTACTACGAGCAGTACTTC; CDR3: CASSFRYYEQYF
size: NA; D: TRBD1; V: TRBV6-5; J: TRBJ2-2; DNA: TGTGCCAGCAGTTACTCAGGGACAGGGGGTGCCGGGGAGCTGTTTTTT; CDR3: CASSYSGTGGAGELFF
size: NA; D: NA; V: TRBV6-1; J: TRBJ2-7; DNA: TGTGCCAGCAGTGAAGCAGCGGACCTATACGAGCAGTACTTC; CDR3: CASSEAADLYEQYF
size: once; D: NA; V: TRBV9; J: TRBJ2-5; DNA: TGTGCCAGCAGCGTAGAAGGGGGAAAAGAGACCCAGTACTTC; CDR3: CASSVEGGKETQYF
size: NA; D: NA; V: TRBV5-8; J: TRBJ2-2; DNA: TGTGCCAGCAGGAAGGTCGGGAGAAACACCGGGGAGCTGTTTTTT; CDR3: CASRKVGRNTGELFF
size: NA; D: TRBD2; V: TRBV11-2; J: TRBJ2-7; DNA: TGTGCCAGCAGCTTGGGTTTAAATGTGACGGGGGGGTACTTC; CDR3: CASSLGLNVTGGYF
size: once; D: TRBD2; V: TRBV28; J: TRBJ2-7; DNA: TGTGCCAGCGGTAGGGCGGGAGGCTACGAGCAGTACTTC; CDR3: CASGRAGGYEQYF
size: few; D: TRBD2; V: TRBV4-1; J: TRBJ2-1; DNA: TGCGCCAGCAGCCAGCGGGACTACTCCTACAATGAGCAGTTCTTC; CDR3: CASSQRDYSYNEQFF
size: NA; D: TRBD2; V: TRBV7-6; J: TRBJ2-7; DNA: TGTGCCAGCAGCGTCGGGACTAGCGGGAATCTCGAGCAGTACTTC; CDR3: CASSVGTSGNLEQYF
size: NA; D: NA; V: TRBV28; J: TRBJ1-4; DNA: TGTGCCAGCAGCAGAATCAGTGAAAAACTGTTTTTT; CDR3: CASSRISEKLFF
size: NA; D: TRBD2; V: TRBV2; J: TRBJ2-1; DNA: TGTGCCAGCAGTGTATCAGCGGGGGGCTGGAGTGAGCAGTTCTTC; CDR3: CASSVSAGGWSEQFF
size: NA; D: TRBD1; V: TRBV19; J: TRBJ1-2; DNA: TGTGCCAGTAGTGAACCCGGGACAGGGCGAGAAGGCTATGGCTACACCTTC; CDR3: CASSEPGTGREGYGYTF
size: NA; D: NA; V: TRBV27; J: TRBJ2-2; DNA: TGTGCCAGCAGTTTTAGGACAGTCAGGGAGCTGTTTTTT; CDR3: CASSFRTVRELFF
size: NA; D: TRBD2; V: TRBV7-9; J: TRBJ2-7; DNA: TGTGCCAGCAGCTTGGGGACTAGCGTCTACGAGCAGTACTTC; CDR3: CASSLGTSVYEQYF